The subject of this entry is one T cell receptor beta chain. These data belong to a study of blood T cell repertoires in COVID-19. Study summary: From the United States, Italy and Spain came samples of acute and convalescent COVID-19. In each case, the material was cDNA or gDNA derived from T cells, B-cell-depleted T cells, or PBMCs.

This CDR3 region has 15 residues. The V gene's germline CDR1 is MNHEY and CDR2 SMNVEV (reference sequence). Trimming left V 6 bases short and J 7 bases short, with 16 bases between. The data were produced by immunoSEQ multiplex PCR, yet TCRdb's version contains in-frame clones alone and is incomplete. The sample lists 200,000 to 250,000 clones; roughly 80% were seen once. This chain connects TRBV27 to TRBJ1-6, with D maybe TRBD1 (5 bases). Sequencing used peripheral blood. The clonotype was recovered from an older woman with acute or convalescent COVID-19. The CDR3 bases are TGTGCCAGCAGCCGAGAAGGGGCAGGGAATTCACCCCTCCACTTT. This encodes CASSREGAGNSPLHF.